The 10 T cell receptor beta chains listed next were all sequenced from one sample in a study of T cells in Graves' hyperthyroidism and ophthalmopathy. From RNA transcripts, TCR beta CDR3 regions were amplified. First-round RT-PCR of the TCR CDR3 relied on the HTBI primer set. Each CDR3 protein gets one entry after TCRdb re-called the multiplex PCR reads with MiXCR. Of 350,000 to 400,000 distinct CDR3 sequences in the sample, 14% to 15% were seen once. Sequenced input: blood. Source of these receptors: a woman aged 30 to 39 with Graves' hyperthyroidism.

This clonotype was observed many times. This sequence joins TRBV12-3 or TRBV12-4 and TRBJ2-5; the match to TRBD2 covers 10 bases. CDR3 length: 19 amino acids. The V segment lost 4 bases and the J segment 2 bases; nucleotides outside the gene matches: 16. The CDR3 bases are TGTGCCAGCAGTTCGATAAACCGCCCAACTAGCGGGGATCAAGAGACCCAGTACTTC. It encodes CASSSINRPTSGDQETQYF.

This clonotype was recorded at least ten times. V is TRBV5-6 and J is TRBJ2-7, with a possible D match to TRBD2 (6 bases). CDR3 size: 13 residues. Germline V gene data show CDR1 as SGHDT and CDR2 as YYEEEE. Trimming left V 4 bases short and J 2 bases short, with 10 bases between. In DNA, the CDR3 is TGTGCCAGCAGCCTATGGGGGGCCTACGAGCAGTACTTC. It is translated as CASSLWGAYEQYF.

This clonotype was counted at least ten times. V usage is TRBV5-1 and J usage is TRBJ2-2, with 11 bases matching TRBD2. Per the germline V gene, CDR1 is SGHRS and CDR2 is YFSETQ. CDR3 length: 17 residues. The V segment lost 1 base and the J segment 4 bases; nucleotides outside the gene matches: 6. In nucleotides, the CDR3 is TGCGCCAGCAGCTTGTTACTAGCGGGAGTTCGCACCGGGGAGCTGTTTTTT. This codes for CASSLLLAGVRTGELFF.

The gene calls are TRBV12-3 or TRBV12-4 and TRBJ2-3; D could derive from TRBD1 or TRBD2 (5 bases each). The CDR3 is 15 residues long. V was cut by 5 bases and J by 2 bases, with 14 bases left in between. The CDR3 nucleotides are TGTGCCAGCAGTGCTGGGACGTACTTCACAGATACGCAGTATTTT. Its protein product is CASSAGTYFTDTQYF.

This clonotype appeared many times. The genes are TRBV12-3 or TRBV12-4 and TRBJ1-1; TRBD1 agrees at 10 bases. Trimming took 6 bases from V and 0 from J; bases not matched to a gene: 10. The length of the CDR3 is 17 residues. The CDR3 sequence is CASSSGQGVPMNTEAFF. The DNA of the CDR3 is TGTGCCAGCAGCAGTGGACAGGGGGTGCCGATGAACACTGAAGCTTTCTTT.

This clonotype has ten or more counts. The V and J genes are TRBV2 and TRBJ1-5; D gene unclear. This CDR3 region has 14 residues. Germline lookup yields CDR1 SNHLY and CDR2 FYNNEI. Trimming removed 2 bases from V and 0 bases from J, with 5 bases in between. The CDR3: CASSELVSNQPQHF. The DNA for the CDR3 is TGTGCCAGCAGTGAATTGGTTAGCAATCAGCCCCAGCATTTT. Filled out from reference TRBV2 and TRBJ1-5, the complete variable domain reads EPEVTQTPSHQVTQMGQEVILRCVPISNHLYFYWYRQILGQKVEFLVSFYNNEISEKSEIFDDQFSVERPDGSNFTLKIRSTKLEDSAMYFCASSELVSNQPQHFGDGTRLSIL.

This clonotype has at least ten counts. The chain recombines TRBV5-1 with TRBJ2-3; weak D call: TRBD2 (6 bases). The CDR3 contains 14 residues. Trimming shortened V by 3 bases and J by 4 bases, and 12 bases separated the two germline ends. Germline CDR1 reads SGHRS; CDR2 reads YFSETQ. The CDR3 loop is CASSSAGSADTQYF. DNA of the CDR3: TGCGCCAGCAGCTCGGCGGGGAGTGCAGATACGCAGTATTTT.

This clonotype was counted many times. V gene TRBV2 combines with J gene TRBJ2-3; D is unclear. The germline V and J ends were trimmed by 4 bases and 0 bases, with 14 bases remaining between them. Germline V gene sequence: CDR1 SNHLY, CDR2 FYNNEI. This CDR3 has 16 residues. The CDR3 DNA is TGTGCCAGCAGTGTTCGCCAAGGTGGGAGCACAGATACGCAGTATTTT. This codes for CASSVRQGGSTDTQYF.

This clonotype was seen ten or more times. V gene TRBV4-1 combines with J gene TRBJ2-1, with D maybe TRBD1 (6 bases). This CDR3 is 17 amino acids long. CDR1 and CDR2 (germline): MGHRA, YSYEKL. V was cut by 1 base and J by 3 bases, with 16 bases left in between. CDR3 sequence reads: CASSQVPSEGGYNEQFF. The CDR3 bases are TGCGCCAGCAGCCAAGTTCCCAGCGAAGGGGGCTACAATGAGCAGTTCTTC.

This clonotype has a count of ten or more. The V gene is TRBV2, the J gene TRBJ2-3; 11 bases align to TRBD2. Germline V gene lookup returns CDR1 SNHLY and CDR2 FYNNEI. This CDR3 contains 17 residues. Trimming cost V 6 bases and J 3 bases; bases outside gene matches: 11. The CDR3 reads CASSGRGLAGGTDTQYF. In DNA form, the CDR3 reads TGTGCCAGCAGCGGGAGAGGCCTAGCGGGAGGAACAGATACGCAGTATTTT. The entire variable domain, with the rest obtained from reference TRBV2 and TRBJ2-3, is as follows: EPEVTQTPSHQVTQMGQEVILRCVPISNHLYFYWYRQILGQKVEFLVSFYNNEISEKSEIFDDQFSVERPDGSNFTLKIRSTKLEDSAMYFCASSGRGLAGGTDTQYFGPGTRLTVL.